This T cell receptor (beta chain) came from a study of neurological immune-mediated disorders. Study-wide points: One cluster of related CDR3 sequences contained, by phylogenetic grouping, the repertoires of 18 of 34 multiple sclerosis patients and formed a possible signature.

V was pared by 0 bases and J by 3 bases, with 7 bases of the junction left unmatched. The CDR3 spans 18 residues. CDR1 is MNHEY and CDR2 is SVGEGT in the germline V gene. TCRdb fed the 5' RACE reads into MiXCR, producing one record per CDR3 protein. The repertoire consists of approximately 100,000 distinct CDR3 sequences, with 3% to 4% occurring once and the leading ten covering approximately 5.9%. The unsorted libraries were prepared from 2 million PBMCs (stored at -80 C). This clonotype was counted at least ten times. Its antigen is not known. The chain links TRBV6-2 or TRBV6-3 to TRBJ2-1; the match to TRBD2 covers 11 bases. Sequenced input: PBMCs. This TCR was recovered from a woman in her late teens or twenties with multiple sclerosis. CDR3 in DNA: TGTGCCAGCAGTTACTCGATGACTAGCGGGACGGACTACAATGAGCAGTTCTTC. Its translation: CASSYSMTSGTDYNEQFF.